The 4 T cell receptor beta chains in this list originate from one sample, sequenced in a study of blood T cells in healthy people across ages. Combining a sample-barcoded 5' primer with a J-beta primer mix, a second PCR ran for about 7 to 11 cycles. TCRdb re-analysed the 5' RACE reads in MiXCR, keeping a single row per CDR3 protein. The table shows roughly 2 million distinct CDR3 sequences, with about 50% occurring only once. The sequenced material came from blood. The receptors were gathered from a woman aged 35 to 49 in good health.

As to this clonotype: One junction end disagrees with the germline gene, perhaps due to a read error. This chain links TRBV20-1 with TRBJ2-1; 11 bases agree with TRBD2. This CDR3 comprises 18 residues. Germline V gives CDR1 DFQATT, CDR2 SNEGSKA (reference sequence). CDR3 residues: CSASRAQTSGKNYDEQFF. The DNA for the CDR3 is TGCAGTGCTTCCCGAGCCCAGACTAGCGGGAAAAACTACGATGAGCAGTTCTTC.

The J gene is TRBJ2-5, the V gene TRBV25-1; 8 positions match TRBD1. Germline V gene data show CDR1 as MGHDK and CDR2 as SYGVNS. V lost 3 bases, J lost 1 base, and 10 bases stayed unmatched. This CDR3 is built from 17 residues. CDR3 loop: CASSDPPGTGSQETQYF. CDR3 DNA: TGTGCCAGCAGTGATCCCCCCGGGACAGGCTCCCAAGAGACCCAGTACTTC.

The V call is TRBV18, the J call TRBJ2-3; D gene unclear. This CDR3 contains 13 residues. The germline gives CDR1 KGHSH, CDR2 LQKENI. Trimming pared 8 bases from V and 6 bases from J, leaving 15 bases between. CDR3 coding DNA: TGTGCCAGCGAACCAGGTCCGGCGGATACGCAGTATTTT. Translating it yields CASEPGPADTQYF.

This clonotype was recorded once. This chain uses TRBV6-5 with TRBJ1-2, with D possibly TRBD1 on 5 matching bases. The CDR3 contains 14 residues. Germline loops: CDR1 MNHEY, CDR2 SVGAGI. Trimming removed 4 bases from V and 3 bases from J, with 12 bases in between. DNA for the CDR3: TGTGCCAGCAGTTTTGTGGGAGGGGACTATGGCTACACCTTC. It yields the protein CASSFVGGDYGYTF.